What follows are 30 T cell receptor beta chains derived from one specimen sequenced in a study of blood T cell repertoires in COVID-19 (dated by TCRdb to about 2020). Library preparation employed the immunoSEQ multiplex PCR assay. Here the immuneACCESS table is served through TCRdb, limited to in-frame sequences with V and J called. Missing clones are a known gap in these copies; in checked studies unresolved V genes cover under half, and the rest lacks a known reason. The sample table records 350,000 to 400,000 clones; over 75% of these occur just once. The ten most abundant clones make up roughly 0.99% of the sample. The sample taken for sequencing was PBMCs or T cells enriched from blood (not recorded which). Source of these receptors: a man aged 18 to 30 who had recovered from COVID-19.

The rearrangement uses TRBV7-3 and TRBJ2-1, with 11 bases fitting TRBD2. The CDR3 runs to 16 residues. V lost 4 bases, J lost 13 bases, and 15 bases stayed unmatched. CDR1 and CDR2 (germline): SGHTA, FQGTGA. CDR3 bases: TGTGCCAGCAGCTCAGCTACTAGCGGGAGTGTGATGACCCAGTTCTTC. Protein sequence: CASSSATSGSVMTQFF. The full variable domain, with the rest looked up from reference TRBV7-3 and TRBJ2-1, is GAGVSQTPSNKVTEKGKYVELRCDPISGHTALYWYRQSLGQGPEFLIYFQGTGAADDSGLPNDRFFAVRPEGSVSTLKIQRTERGDSAVYLCASSSATSGSVMTQFFGPGTRLTVL.

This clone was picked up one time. This chain's CDR3 is CASSQISYEQYF. In DNA form, the CDR3 reads TGTGCCAGCAGCCAAATCTCCTACGAGCAGTACTTC. This chain links TRBV13 with TRBJ2-7; D gene uncertain. This CDR3 has 12 residues. Trimming cost V 5 bases and J 0 bases, with 5 bases left between them. The germline V gene encodes CDR1 PRHDT and CDR2 FYEKMQ (reference sequence).

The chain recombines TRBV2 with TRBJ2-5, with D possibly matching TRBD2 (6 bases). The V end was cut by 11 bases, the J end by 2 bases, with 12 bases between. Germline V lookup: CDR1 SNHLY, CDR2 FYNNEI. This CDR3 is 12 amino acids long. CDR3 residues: CAAGRGQETQYF. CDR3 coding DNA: TGTGCCGCCGGGCGGGGACAAGAGACCCAGTACTTC.

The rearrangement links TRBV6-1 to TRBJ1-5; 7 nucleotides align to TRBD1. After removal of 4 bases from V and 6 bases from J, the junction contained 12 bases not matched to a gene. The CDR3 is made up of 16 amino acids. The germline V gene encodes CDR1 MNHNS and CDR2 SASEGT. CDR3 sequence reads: CASSGAVDRPLQPQHF. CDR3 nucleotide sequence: TGTGCCAGCAGTGGAGCAGTGGACAGGCCGCTTCAGCCCCAGCATTTT.

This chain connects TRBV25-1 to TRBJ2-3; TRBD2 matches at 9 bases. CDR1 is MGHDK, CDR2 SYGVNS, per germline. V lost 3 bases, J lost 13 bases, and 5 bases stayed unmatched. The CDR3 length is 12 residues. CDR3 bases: TGTGCCAGCAGTGACGGCGGGAGGGCCAAGTATTTT. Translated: CASSDGGRAKYF.

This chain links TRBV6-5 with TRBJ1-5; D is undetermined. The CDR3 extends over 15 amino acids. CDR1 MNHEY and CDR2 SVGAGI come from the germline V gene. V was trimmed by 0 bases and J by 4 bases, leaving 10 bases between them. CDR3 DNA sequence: TGTGCCAGCAGTTACTCGGGCCTTTCAAATCAGCCCCAGCATTTT. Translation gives CASSYSGLSNQPQHF.

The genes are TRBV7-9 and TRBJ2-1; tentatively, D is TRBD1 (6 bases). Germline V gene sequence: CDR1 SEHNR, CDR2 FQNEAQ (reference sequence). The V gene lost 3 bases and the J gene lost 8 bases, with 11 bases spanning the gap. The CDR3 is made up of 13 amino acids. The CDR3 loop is CASSFPGADEQFF. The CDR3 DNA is TGTGCCAGCAGCTTCCCAGGGGCTGATGAGCAGTTCTTC. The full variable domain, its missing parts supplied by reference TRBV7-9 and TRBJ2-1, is DTGVSQNPRHKITKRGQNVTFRCDPISEHNRLYWYRQTLGQGPEFLTYFQNEAQLEKSRLLSDRFSAERPKGSFSTLEIQRTEQGDSAMYLCASSFPGADEQFFGPGTRLTVL.

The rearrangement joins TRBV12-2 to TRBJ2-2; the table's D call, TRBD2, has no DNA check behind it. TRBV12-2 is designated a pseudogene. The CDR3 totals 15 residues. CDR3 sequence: CASRLRTPITGELFF. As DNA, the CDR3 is TGTGCAAGTCGCTTACGGACTCCCATCACCGGGGAGCTGTTTTTT.

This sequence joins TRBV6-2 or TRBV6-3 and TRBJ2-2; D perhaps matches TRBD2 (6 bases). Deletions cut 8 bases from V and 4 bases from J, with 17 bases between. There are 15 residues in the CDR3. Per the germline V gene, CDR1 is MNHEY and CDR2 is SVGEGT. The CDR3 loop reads CASRRAGISTGELFF. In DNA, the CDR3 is TGTGCCAGCCGCCGTGCGGGAATTAGCACCGGGGAGCTGTTTTTT.

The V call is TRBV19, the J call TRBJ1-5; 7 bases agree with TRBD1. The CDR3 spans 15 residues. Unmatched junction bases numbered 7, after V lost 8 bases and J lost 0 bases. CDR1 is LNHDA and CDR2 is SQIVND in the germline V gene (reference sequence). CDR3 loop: CASAANRGSNQPQHF. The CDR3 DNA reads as TGTGCCAGTGCAGCGAACAGGGGTAGCAATCAGCCCCAGCATTTT.

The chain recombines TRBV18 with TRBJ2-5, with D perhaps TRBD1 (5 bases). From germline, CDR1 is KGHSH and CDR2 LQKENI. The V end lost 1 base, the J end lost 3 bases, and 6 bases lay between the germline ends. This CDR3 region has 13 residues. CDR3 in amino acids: CASSPQGKETQYF. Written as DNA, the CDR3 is TGTGCCAGCTCACCACAGGGGAAAGAGACCCAGTACTTC.

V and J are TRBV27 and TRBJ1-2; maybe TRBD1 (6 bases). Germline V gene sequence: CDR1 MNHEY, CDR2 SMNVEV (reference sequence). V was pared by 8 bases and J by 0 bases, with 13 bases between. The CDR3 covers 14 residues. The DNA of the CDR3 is TGTGCCAGCTCCCTCGGGGGGCCTAACTATGGCTACACCTTC. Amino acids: CASSLGGPNYGYTF.

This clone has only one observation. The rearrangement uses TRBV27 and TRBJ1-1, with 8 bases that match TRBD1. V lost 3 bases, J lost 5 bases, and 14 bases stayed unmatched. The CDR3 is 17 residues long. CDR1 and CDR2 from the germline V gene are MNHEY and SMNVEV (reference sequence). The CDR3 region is CASSFHPQGAKETEAFF. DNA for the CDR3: TGTGCCAGCAGTTTCCACCCTCAGGGGGCGAAAGAGACTGAAGCTTTCTTT.

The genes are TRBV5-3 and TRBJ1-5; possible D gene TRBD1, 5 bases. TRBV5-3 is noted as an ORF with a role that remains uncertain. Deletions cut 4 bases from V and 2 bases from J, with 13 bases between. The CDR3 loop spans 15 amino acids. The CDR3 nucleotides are TGTGCCAGAAGCCAAGGGGCGGCGGGCAATCAGCCCCAGCATTTT. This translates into CARSQGAAGNQPQHF.

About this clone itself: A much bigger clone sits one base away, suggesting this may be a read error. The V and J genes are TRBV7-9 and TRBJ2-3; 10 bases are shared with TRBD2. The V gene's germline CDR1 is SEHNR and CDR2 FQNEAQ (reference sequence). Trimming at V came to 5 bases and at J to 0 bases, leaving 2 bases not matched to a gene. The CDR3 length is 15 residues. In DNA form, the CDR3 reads TGTGCCAGCAGCCAGACTAGCGGGAGCACAGATACGCAGTATTTT. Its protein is CASSQTSGSTDTQYF.

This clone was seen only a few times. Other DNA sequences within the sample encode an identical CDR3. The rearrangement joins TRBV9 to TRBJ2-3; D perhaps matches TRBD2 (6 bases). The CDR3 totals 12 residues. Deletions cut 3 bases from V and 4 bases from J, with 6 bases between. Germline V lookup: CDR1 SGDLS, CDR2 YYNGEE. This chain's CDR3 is CASSGGADTQYF. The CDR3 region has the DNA TGTGCCAGCAGCGGGGGGGCAGATACGCAGTATTTT.

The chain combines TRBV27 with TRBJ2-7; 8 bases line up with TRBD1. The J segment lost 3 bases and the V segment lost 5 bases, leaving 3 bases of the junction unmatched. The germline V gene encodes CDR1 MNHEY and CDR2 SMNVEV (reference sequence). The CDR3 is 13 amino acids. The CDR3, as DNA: TGTGCCAGCAGTCGGACAGGGAGCTACGAGCAGTACTTC. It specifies CASSRTGSYEQYF.

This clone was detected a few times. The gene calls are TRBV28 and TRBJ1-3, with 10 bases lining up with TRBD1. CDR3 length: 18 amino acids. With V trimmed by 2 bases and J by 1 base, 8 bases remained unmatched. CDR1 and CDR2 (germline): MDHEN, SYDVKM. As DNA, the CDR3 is TGTGCCAGCAGTTTAAATCTGGGGGACAGGGGTTCTGGAAACACCATATATTTT. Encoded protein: CASSLNLGDRGSGNTIYF. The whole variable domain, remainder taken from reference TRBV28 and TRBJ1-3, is DVKVTQSSRYLVKRTGEKVFLECVQDMDHENMFWYRQDPGLGLRLIYFSYDVKMKEKGDIPEGYSVSREKKERFSLILESASTNQTSMYLCASSLNLGDRGSGNTIYFGEGSWLTVV.

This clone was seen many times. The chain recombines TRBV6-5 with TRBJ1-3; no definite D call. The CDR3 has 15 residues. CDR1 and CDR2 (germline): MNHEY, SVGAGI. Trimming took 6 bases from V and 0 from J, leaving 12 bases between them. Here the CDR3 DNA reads TGTGCCAGCAGCCAATATATGAGCTCTGGAAACACCATATATTTT. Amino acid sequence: CASSQYMSSGNTIYF.

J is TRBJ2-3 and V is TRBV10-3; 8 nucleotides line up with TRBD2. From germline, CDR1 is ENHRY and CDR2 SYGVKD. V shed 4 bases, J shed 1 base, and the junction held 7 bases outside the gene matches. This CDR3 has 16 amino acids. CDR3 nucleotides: TGTGCCATCAGTGGTCTTGGGCGGGGGGGCACAGATACGCAGTATTTT. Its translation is CAISGLGRGGTDTQYF.

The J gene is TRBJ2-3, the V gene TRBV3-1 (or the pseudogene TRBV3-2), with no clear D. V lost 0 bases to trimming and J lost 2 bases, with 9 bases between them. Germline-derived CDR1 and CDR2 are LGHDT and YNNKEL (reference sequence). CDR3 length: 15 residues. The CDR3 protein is CASSQDPFSTDTQYF. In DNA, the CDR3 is TGTGCCAGCAGCCAAGACCCCTTCTCCACAGATACGCAGTATTTT.

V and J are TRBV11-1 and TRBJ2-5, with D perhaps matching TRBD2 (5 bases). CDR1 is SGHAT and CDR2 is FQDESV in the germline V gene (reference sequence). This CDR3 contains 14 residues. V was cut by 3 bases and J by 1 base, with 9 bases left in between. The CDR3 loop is CASSFLRVQETQYF. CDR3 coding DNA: TGTGCCAGCAGCTTTTTGCGGGTCCAAGAGACCCAGTACTTC.

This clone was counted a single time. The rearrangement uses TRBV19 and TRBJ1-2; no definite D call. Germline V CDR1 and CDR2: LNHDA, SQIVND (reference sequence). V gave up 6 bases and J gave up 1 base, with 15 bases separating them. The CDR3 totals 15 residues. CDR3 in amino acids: CASRDSGEFNYGYTF. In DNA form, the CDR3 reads TGTGCCAGTAGGGATAGTGGGGAGTTTAACTATGGCTACACCTTC.

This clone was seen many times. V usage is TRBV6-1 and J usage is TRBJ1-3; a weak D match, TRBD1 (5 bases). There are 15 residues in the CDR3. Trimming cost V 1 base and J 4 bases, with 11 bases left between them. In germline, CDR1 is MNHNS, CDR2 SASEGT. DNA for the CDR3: TGTGCCAGCAGTGAAGAGGGCGCAGGGGGAAACACCATATATTTT. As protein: CASSEEGAGGNTIYF.

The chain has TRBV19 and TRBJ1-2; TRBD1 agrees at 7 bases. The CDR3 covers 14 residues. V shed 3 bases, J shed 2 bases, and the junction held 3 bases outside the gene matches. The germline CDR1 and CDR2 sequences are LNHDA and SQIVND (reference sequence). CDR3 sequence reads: CASSIPGQNYGYTF. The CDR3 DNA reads TGTGCCAGTAGTATCCCGGGACAGAACTATGGCTACACCTTC.

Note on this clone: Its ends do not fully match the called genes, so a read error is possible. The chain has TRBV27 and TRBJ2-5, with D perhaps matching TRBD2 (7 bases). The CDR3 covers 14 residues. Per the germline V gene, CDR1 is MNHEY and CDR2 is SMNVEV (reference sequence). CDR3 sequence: CASRLRGAGETQYF. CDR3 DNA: TGTGCCAGCCGTTTACGGGGGGCGGGCGAGACCCAGTACTTC.

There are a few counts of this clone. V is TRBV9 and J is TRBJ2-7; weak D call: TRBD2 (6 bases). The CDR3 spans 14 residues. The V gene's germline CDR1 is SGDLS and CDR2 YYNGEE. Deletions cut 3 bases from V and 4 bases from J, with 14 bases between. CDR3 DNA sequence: TGTGCCAGCAGCGGGGGAGGAGGGCAATACGAGCAGTACTTC. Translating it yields CASSGGGGQYEQYF. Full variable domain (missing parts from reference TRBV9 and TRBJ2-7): DSGVTQTPKHLITATGQRVTLRCSPRSGDLSVYWYQQSLDQGLQFLIQYYNGEERAKGNILERFSAQQFPDLHSELNLSSLELGDSALYFCASSGGGGQYEQYFGPGTRLTVT.

The CDR3 region is CASSNTGSTYNEQFF. CDR3 sequence (DNA): TGTGCCAGCAGCAACACAGGTTCTACCTACAATGAGCAGTTCTTC. The chain joins TRBV5-8 to TRBJ2-1; tentative D call: TRBD1 (5 bases). Trimming took off 4 bases at V and 2 bases at J, with 13 bases between the two ends. This CDR3 spans 15 amino acids. Germline assignment: CDR1 SGHTS and CDR2 YDEGEE.

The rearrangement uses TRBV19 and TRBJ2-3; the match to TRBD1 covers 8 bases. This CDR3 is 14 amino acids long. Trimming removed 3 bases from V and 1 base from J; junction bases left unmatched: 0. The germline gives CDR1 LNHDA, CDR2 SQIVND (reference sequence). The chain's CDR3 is CASSMTGGTDTQYF. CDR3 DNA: TGTGCCAGTAGTATGACAGGGGGCACAGATACGCAGTATTTT.

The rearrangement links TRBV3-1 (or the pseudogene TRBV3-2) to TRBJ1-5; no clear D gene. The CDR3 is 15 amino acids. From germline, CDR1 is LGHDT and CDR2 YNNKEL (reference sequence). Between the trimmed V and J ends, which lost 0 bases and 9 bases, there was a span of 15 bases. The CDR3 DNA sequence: TGTGCCAGCAGCCAAGATGGCTGGTATCATGGGCCCCAGCATTTT. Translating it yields CASSQDGWYHGPQHF.